The 15 T cell receptor beta chains below were found in one sample sequenced in a study of cytomegalovirus exposure and HLA in healthy donors. The PCR employed 60 Vbeta primers together with 13 Jbeta primers. Data came from immunoSEQ multiplex PCR; TCRdb stores just in-frame clones and leaves some out. Of tens of thousands of clones listed, roughly 72% are singletons. Sequencing input: PBMCs. The receptors come from a woman aged 50 to 60 in good health and CMV-seropositive.

This chain connects TRBV7-9 to TRBJ2-6, with 8 bases that match TRBD1. V dropped 5 bases and J dropped 4; count of bases not matched to a gene: 16. This CDR3 comprises 19 residues. Looked up from germline, CDR1 is SEHNR and CDR2 is FQNEAQ (reference sequence). Here the CDR3 reads CASSTNPGGARSGANVLTF. CDR3 sequence (DNA): TGTGCCAGCAGCACGAATCCAGGGGGCGCACGATCCGGGGCCAACGTCCTGACTTTC.

The chain employs TRBV9 and TRBJ2-1; 12 positions match TRBD2. The CDR3 is 15 residues long. V lost 3 bases and J lost 5; bases outside the gene matches: 3. Germline CDR1 and CDR2: SGDLS and YYNGEE. CDR3 DNA: TGTGCCAGCAGCGCTAGCGGGAGGGAAAACAATGAGCAGTTCTTC. This codes for CASSASGRENNEQFF.

This clone came up a few times. This same CDR3 is encoded by further DNA sequences in the sample. The chain uses TRBV16 and TRBJ1-4, with D perhaps TRBD1 (6 bases). The CDR3 spans 15 residues. Per germline, CDR1 KGHSY and CDR2 FQNENV. V was clipped by 0 bases and J by 4 bases, with 9 bases between them. The CDR3 region is CASSQSGQFNEKLFF. The CDR3, as DNA: TGTGCCAGCAGCCAATCTGGACAGTTTAATGAAAAACTGTTTTTT. Together with reference TRBV16 and TRBJ1-4, the CDR3 gives the full variable domain: GEEVAQTPKHLVRGEGQKAKLYCAPIKGHSYVFWYQQVLKNEFKFLISFQNENVFDETGMPKERFSAKCLPNSPCSLEIQATKLEDSAVYFCASSQSGQFNEKLFFGSGTQLSVL.

The V and J genes are TRBV27 and TRBJ1-2; D uncertain. The germline V and J ends were trimmed by 0 bases and 4 bases, with 6 bases remaining between them. This CDR3 comprises 13 residues. Germline assignment: CDR1 MNHEY and CDR2 SMNVEV (reference sequence). The CDR3, as DNA: TGTGCCAGCAGTTTATCCCGGAGCTATGGCTACACCTTC. This translates into CASSLSRSYGYTF.

V and J are TRBV9 and TRBJ2-5; 8 positions match TRBD1. CDR3 length: 15 amino acids. Trimming cost V 2 bases and J 3 bases; bases outside gene matches: 6. The germline gives CDR1 SGDLS, CDR2 YYNGEE. CDR3 amino acids: CASSVGQGGKETQYF. CDR3 DNA sequence: TGTGCCAGCAGCGTTGGACAGGGAGGAAAAGAGACCCAGTACTTC.

The gene calls are TRBV18 and TRBJ2-1, with D possibly matching TRBD1 (6 bases). V gave up 6 bases and J gave up 0 bases, with 9 bases separating them. This CDR3 is built from 14 residues. Germline assignment: CDR1 KGHSH and CDR2 LQKENI. The CDR3 protein is CASSGAHSYNEQFF. The CDR3 bases are TGTGCCAGCTCGGGGGCCCACTCCTACAATGAGCAGTTCTTC.

The CDR3 nucleotides are TGTGCCAGCAGCCGGACTAGCGGGAGGAGAAACACCGGGGAGCTGTTTTTT. It is translated as CASSRTSGRRNTGELFF. This sequence joins TRBV7-3 and TRBJ2-2; 14 positions match TRBD2. The junction had 4 bases not matched to a gene; V was cut back by 5 bases and J by 2 bases. The CDR3 has 17 amino acids. The germline gives CDR1 SGHTA, CDR2 FQGTGA. Variable domain in full (rest from reference TRBV7-3 and TRBJ2-2): GAGVSQTPSNKVTEKGKYVELRCDPISGHTALYWYRQSLGQGPEFLIYFQGTGAADDSGLPNDRFFAVRPEGSVSTLKIQRTERGDSAVYLCASSRTSGRRNTGELFFGEGSRLTVL.

In its sample, this clone was seen a few times. The chain links TRBV27 to TRBJ2-1; 7 positions agree with TRBD1. CDR3 length: 23 residues. Trimming at V came to 0 bases and at J to 0 bases, leaving 23 bases not matched to a gene. Germline-derived CDR1 and CDR2 are MNHEY and SMNVEV (reference sequence). The CDR3 coding sequence is TGTGCCAGCAGTTTATCGCCCATAGTTGGGACAGCTCGCAATACCTACTCCTACAATGAGCAGTTCTTC. This gives the protein CASSLSPIVGTARNTYSYNEQFF.

The chain employs TRBV15 and TRBJ1-1; 8 positions agree with TRBD1. The junction had 19 bases not matched to a gene; V was cut back by 0 bases and J by 4 bases. Germline CDR1 LNHNV, CDR2 YYDKDF (reference sequence). The CDR3 length is 20 residues. As DNA, the CDR3 is TGTGCCACCAGCAGAGATCATTTGGGTGGTCAGGGGGCTAGTCGCACTGAAGCTTTCTTT. Translated: CATSRDHLGGQGASRTEAFF.

In this sample, this clone turned up a few times. The chain is built from TRBV28 and TRBJ2-1; 8 bases are a match to TRBD2. After removal of 3 bases from V and 6 bases from J, the junction contained 7 bases not matched to a gene. CDR1 is MDHEN, CDR2 SYDVKM, per germline. The CDR3 totals 15 residues. In DNA, the CDR3 is TGTGCCAGCAGTTTCCAGGGACTAGTAGGCAATGAGCAGTTCTTC. Protein: CASSFQGLVGNEQFF.

This clone was found once. The genes are TRBV2 and TRBJ2-7, with 8 bases that match TRBD2. The CDR3 is 14 residues long. The V gene's germline CDR1 is SNHLY and CDR2 FYNNEI. The V gene end was trimmed by 5 bases and the J gene end by 4 bases; junction bases not matched to a gene: 7. DNA for the CDR3: TGTGCCAGCAGTAGACCGGGAGGGTGGTACGAGCAGTACTTC. This encodes CASSRPGGWYEQYF.

This chain links TRBV5-6 with TRBJ1-5; D remains ambiguous. CDR1 is SGHDT and CDR2 is YYEEEE in the germline V gene. V lost 3 bases and J 0 bases, leaving 13 bases between the germline ends. There are 16 residues in the CDR3. CDR3 sequence: CASSSLTSYSNQPQHF. As DNA, the CDR3 is TGTGCCAGCAGCTCATTGACATCTTATAGCAATCAGCCCCAGCATTTT.

This clone appeared a few times. This chain uses TRBV5-1 with TRBJ2-1; 13 bases line up with TRBD2. The CDR3 spans 15 residues. CDR1 and CDR2 (germline): SGHRS, YFSETQ. Trimming took 6 bases from V and 6 from J; bases not matched to a gene: 6. This chain's CDR3 is CASKPGLAGLNEQFF. In nucleotides, the CDR3 is TGCGCCAGCAAGCCGGGACTAGCGGGACTCAATGAGCAGTTCTTC.

The chain carries TRBV27 and TRBJ2-5; the D gene is possibly TRBD2 (5 bases). Matching the DNA end better, TRBJ2-7 makes the J call doubtful. Germline V gives CDR1 MNHEY, CDR2 SMNVEV (reference sequence). The CDR3 consists of 11 residues. CDR3 sequence: CASSDYYEQYF. The DNA of the CDR3 is TGTGCCAGCAGTGACTACTACGAGCAGTACTTC.

The rearrangement uses TRBV27 and TRBJ2-6; 7 positions match TRBD1. The CDR3 totals 16 residues. CDR1 and CDR2 from the germline V gene are MNHEY and SMNVEV (reference sequence). V shed 5 bases, J shed 0 bases, and the junction held 4 bases outside the gene matches. The chain's CDR3 is CASSPTGFSGANVLTF. CDR3 coding DNA: TGTGCCAGCAGTCCGACAGGGTTCTCTGGGGCCAACGTCCTGACTTTC.